These 16 T cell receptor beta chains came from one sample sequenced in a study of graft-versus-host responses after intestinal transplantation. Profiling relied on immunoSEQ multiplex PCR, and the TCRdb table lists in-frame clones only, not all of them. The sample carries more than 95,000 clones, roughly 87% recorded once. Their antigens are not known. The material was unstimulated CD4+ T cells sorted from spleen or lymph node cells, obtained before intestinal transplant. The source of these receptors is a human donor who received an intestinal transplant.

This clone has more than one count but fewer than ten. The V gene is TRBV5-1, the J gene TRBJ1-4; D uncertain. The V end was cut by 1 base, the J end by 0 bases, with 10 bases between. CDR1 is SGHRS, CDR2 YFSETQ, per germline. This CDR3 comprises 16 residues. For the CDR3, the DNA is TGCGCCAGCAGCTTGAATCAGGTCGCAACTAATGAAAAACTGTTTTTT. Amino acids: CASSLNQVATNEKLFF.

The chain employs TRBV10-3 and TRBJ1-3; 9 bases are shared with TRBD1. CDR3 length: 14 residues. The V gene's germline CDR1 is ENHRY and CDR2 SYGVKD. V was pared by 7 bases and J by 6 bases, with 7 bases of the junction left unmatched. The CDR3 DNA is TGTGCCATCACCCCGGACAGGGGACAAAACACCATATATTTT. It codes for CAITPDRGQNTIYF.

The chain links TRBV5-1 to TRBJ1-1; a weak D match, TRBD1 (5 bases). V gave up 7 bases and J gave up 4 bases, with 17 bases separating them. CDR3 size: 14 residues. Per germline, CDR1 SGHRS and CDR2 YFSETQ. CDR3 sequence reads: CASGGEGRTTEAFF. The CDR3 coding sequence is TGCGCCAGCGGAGGAGAGGGGAGGACCACTGAAGCTTTCTTT.

Here the CDR3 DNA reads TGTGCCAGCAGCTTAATCGGGGGGCCTGCGTACGAGCAGTACTTC. Residues: CASSLIGGPAYEQYF. This chain joins TRBV7-3 and TRBJ2-7; possible D gene TRBD2, 7 bases. The CDR3 consists of 15 residues. CDR1 is SGHTA and CDR2 is FQGTGA in the germline V gene. Trimming removed 1 base at V and 4 bases at J, with 14 bases between.

The rearrangement links TRBV2 to TRBJ1-1; 8 bases fit TRBD1. J was trimmed by 3 bases and V by 6 bases; bases with no gene match: 3. The CDR3 has 13 amino acids. The germline CDR1 and CDR2 sequences are SNHLY and FYNNEI. CDR3 nucleotide sequence: TGTGCCAGCAGGCAACAGGGGGACACTGAAGCTTTCTTT. It is translated as CASRQQGDTEAFF.

The V call is TRBV2, the J call TRBJ1-2; D is ambiguous. The V gene lost 4 bases and the J gene lost 4 bases, with 10 bases spanning the gap. Germline CDR1 reads SNHLY; CDR2 reads FYNNEI. The CDR3 is made up of 13 amino acids. CDR3 in amino acids: CASSAREIYGYTF. The CDR3 DNA reads as TGTGCCAGCAGTGCCCGCGAGATCTATGGCTACACCTTC.

CDR3 sequence (DNA): TGTGCCAGCAGCTTACAGGGGGCGATGGTTTCACCCCTCCACTTT. Translating gives CASSLQGAMVSPLHF. V gene TRBV5-4 combines with J gene TRBJ1-6; TRBD1 aligns across 9 bases. This CDR3 has 15 residues. The ends lost 2 bases at V and 9 bases at J; junction bases unmatched: 6. Germline loops: CDR1 SGHNT, CDR2 YYREEE (reference sequence).

The chain has TRBV19 and TRBJ2-5; 8 bases line up with TRBD1. The germline gives CDR1 LNHDA, CDR2 SQIVND (reference sequence). V gave up 2 bases and J gave up 5 bases; unmatched junction bases: 4. The CDR3 loop spans 14 amino acids. CDR3: CASSILDRVETQYF. In nucleotides, the CDR3 is TGTGCCAGTAGTATATTGGACAGGGTTGAGACCCAGTACTTC.

V usage is TRBV5-5 and J usage is TRBJ1-1; TRBD1 might be the D (6 bases). Trimming pared 6 bases from V and 3 bases from J, leaving 12 bases between. From germline, CDR1 is SGHKS and CDR2 YYEKEE (reference sequence). This CDR3 has 13 amino acids. CDR3 nucleotides: TGTGCCAGCATTGTGTCAGGGGACACTGAAGCTTTCTTT. Amino acids: CASIVSGDTEAFF.

This chain connects TRBV6-5 to TRBJ2-1; no reliable D call. Germline V lookup: CDR1 MNHEY, CDR2 SVGAGI. This CDR3 spans 13 amino acids. V shed 0 bases and J shed 6 bases, with 6 bases lying between them. The CDR3 reads CASSYSGTNEQFF. CDR3 nucleotide sequence: TGTGCCAGCAGTTACTCGGGCACCAATGAGCAGTTCTTC.

This chain links TRBV6-5 with TRBJ1-4; a weak D match, TRBD1 (5 bases). The CDR3 length is 15 residues. The ends were cut back, 0 bases at V and 6 bases at J, with 11 bases in the middle. The germline CDR1 and CDR2 sequences are MNHEY and SVGAGI. This CDR3 is CASSYSWGVHEKLFF. Written as DNA, the CDR3 is TGTGCCAGCAGTTACTCGTGGGGGGTCCATGAAAAACTGTTTTTT.

This sequence joins TRBV29-1 and TRBJ2-5; 8 bases match TRBD2. The germline V gene has CDR1 SQVTM and CDR2 ANQGSEA. CDR3 size: 13 residues. The V segment lost 6 bases and the J segment 5 bases; nucleotides outside the gene matches: 8. CDR3 bases: TGCAGCGTCCGACTAGCGCTCAGTGAGACCCAGTACTTC. It is translated as CSVRLALSETQYF.

The J gene is TRBJ2-7, the V gene TRBV5-4; 8 bases agree with TRBD2. CDR1 is SGHNT, CDR2 YYREEE, per germline (reference sequence). Unmatched junction bases numbered 2, after V lost 3 bases and J lost 0 bases. This CDR3 is built from 14 residues. For the CDR3, the DNA is TGTGCCAGCAGCTCTAGCGGGCGCTCCTACGAGCAGTACTTC. Its protein is CASSSSGRSYEQYF.

The J gene is TRBJ1-1, the V gene TRBV5-1; no clear D gene. In germline, CDR1 is SGHRS, CDR2 YFSETQ. With 3 bases removed from V and 4 bases from J, the gap between germline ends came to 10 bases. CDR3 length: 13 amino acids. The DNA of the CDR3 is TGCGCCAGCAGCTCCGAGGGCGGCACTGAAGCTTTCTTT. It translates to CASSSEGGTEAFF.

CDR3 nucleotides: TGTGCCAGCAGCTTAGGTACCGGGACACACTCCTACGAGCAGTACTTC. Amino acid sequence: CASSLGTGTHSYEQYF. The rearrangement uses TRBV7-9 and TRBJ2-7, with D perhaps TRBD1 (6 bases). The CDR3 length is 16 residues. Per germline, CDR1 SEHNR and CDR2 FQNEAQ (reference sequence). V was pared by 1 base and J by 0 bases, with 13 bases between.

This chain connects TRBV7-9 to TRBJ1-2; 11 nucleotides match TRBD1. V shed 5 bases, J shed 3 bases, and the junction held 8 bases outside the gene matches. Germline CDR1 reads SEHNR; CDR2 reads FQNEAQ (reference sequence). The CDR3 spans 16 residues. The CDR3 loop reads CASSAGTGGYYYGYTF. The CDR3 bases are TGTGCCAGCAGCGCCGGGACAGGGGGTTACTACTATGGCTACACCTTC.